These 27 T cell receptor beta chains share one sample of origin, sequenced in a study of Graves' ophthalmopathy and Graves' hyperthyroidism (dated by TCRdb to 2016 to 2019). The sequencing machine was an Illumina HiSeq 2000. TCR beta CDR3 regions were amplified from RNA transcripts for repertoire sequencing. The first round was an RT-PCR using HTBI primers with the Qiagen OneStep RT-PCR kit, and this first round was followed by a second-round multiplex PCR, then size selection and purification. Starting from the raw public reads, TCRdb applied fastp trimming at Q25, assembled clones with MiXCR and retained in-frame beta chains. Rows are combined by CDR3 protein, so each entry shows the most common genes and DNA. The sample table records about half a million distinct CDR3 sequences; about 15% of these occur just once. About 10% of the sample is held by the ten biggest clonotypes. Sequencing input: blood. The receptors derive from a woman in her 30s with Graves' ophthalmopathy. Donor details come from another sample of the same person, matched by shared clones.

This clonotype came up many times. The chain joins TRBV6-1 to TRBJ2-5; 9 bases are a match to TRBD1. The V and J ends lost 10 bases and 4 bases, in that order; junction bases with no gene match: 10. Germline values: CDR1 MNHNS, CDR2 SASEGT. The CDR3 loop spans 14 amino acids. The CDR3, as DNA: TGTGCCACCTCGGACAGGGGACGGGTAGAGACCCAGTACTTC. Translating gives CATSDRGRVETQYF.

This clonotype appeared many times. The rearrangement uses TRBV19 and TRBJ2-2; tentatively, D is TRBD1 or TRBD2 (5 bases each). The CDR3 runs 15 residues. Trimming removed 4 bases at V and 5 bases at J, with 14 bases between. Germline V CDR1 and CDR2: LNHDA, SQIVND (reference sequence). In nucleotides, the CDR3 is TGTGCCAGTAGTAACGGGGCTTTCGTGACCGGGGAGCTGTTTTTT. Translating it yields CASSNGAFVTGELFF. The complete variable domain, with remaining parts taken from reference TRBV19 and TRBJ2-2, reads DGGITQSPKYLFRKEGQNVTLSCEQNLNHDAMYWYRQDPGQGLRLIYYSQIVNDFQKGDIAEGYSVSREKKESFPLTVTSAQKNPTAFYLCASSNGAFVTGELFFGEGSRLTVL.

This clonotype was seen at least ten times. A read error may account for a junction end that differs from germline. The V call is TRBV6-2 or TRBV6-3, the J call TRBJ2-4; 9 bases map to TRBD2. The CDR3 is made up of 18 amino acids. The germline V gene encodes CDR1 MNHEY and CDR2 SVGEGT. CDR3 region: CASSPLSAGGNTKSIQYF. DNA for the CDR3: TGTGCCAGCAGCCCCCTAAGTGCGGGAGGGAATACCAAAAGCATTCAGTACTTC.

The DNA for the CDR3 is TGTGCCAGCAGTCCCCCCATCTCCTACGAGCAGTACTTC. It encodes CASSPPISYEQYF. This rearrangement joins TRBV28 to TRBJ2-7; D remains unclear. The V and J ends lost 5 bases and 0 bases respectively, with 8 bases between them. CDR1 MDHEN and CDR2 SYDVKM come from the germline V gene. This CDR3 is built from 13 residues.

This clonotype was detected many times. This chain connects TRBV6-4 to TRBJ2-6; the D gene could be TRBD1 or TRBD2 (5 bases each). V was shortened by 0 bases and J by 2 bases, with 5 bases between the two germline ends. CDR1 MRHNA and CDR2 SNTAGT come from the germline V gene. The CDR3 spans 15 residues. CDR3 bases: TGTGCCAGCAGTGACTCGGGGGCTGGGGCCAACGTCCTGACTTTC. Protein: CASSDSGAGANVLTF.

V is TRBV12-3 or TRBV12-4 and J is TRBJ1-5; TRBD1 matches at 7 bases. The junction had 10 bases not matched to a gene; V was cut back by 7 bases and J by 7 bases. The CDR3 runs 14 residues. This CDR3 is CASTQTGKDQPQHF. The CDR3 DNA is TGTGCCAGCACCCAGACAGGGAAAGACCAGCCCCAGCATTTT.

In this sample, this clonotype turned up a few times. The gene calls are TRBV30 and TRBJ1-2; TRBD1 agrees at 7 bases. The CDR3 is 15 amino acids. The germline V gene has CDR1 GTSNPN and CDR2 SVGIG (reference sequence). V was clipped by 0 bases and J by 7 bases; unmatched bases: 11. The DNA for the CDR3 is TGTGCCTGGAGTGTACTCGGGAGGGGGCCGTCTGGCTACACCTTC. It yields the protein CAWSVLGRGPSGYTF.

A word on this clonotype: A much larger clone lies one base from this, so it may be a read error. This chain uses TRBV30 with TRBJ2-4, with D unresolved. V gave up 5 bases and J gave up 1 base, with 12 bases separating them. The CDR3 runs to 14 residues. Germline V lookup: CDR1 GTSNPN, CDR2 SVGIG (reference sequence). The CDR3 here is CAWAIGFAKNIQYF. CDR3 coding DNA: TGTGCCTGGGCTATAGGGTTTGCCAAAAACATTCAGTACTTC.

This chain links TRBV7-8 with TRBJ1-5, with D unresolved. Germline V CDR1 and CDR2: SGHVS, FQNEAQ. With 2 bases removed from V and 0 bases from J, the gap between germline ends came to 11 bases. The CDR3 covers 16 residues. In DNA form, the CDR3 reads TGTGCCAGCAGCTTACGAAGACAAGATAGCAATCAGCCCCAGCATTTT. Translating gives CASSLRRQDSNQPQHF.

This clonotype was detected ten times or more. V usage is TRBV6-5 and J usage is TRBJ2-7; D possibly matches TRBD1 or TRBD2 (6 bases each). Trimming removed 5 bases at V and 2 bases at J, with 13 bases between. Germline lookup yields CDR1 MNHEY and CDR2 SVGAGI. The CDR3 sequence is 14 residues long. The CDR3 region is CASSLGGRPYEQYF. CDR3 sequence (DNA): TGTGCCAGCAGTCTGGGGGGCAGACCCTACGAGCAGTACTTC.

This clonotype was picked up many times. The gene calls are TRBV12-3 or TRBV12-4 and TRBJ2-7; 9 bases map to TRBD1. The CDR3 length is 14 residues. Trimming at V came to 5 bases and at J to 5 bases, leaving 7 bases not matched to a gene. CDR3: CASSLTRTGDEQYF. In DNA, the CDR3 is TGTGCCAGCAGTCTAACTAGGACAGGGGACGAGCAGTACTTC.

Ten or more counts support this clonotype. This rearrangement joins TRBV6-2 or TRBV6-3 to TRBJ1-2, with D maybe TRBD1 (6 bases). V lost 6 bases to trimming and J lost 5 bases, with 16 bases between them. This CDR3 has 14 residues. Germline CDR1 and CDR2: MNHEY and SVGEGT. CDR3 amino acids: CASRRSGTLYGYTF. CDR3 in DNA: TGTGCCAGCAGACGATCCGGGACACTTTATGGCTACACCTTC.

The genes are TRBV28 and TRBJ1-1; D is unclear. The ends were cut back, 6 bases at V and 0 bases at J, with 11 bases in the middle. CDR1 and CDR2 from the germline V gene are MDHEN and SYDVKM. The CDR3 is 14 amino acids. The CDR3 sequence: CASRPVQLNTEAFF. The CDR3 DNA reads TGTGCCAGCAGGCCCGTACAATTGAACACTGAAGCTTTCTTT.

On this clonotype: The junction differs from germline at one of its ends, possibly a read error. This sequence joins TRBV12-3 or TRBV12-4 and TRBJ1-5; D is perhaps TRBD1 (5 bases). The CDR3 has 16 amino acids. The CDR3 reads CASSLGVRVGNQPQHF. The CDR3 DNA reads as TGTGCCAGCAGTTTGGGGGTCAGGGTCGGGAATCAGCCTCAGCATTTT.

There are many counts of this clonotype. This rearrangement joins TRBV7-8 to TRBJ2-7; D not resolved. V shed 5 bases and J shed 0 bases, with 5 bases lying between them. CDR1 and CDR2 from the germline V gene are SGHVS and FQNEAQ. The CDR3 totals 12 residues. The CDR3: CASSASSYEQYF. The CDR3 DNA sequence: TGTGCCAGCAGCGCGAGCTCCTACGAGCAGTACTTC.

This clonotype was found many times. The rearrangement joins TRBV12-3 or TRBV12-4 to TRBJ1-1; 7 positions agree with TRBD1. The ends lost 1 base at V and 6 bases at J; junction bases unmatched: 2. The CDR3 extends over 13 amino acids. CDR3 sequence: CASSLGDRAEAFF. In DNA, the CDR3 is TGTGCCAGCAGTTTAGGAGACAGGGCTGAAGCTTTCTTT.

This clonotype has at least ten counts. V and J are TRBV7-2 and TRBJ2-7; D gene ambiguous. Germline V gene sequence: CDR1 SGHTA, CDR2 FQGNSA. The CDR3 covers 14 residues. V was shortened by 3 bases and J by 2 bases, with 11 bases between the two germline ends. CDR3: CASSLTSGPYEQYF. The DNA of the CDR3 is TGTGCCAGCAGCTTGACATCTGGGCCCTACGAGCAGTACTTC.

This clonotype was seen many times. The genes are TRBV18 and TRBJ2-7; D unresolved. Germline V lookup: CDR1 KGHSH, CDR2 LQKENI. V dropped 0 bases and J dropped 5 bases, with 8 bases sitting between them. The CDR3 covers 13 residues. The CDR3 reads CASSPPRTDEQYF. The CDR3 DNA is TGTGCCAGCTCACCACCGAGGACGGACGAGCAGTACTTC. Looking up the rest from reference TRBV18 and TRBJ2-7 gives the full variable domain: NAGVMQNPRHLVRRRGQEARLRCSPMKGHSHVYWYRQLPEEGLKFMVYLQKENIIDESGMPKERFSAEFPKEGPSILRIQQVVRGDSAAYFCASSPPRTDEQYFGPGTRLTVT.

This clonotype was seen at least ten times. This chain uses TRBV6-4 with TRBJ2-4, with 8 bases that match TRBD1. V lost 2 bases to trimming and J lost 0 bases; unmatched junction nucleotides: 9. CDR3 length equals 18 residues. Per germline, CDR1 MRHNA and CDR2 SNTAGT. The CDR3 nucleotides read TGTGCCAGCAGTGACCGGGACAGGTCTGATCTAGCCAAAAACATTCAGTACTTC. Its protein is CASSDRDRSDLAKNIQYF.

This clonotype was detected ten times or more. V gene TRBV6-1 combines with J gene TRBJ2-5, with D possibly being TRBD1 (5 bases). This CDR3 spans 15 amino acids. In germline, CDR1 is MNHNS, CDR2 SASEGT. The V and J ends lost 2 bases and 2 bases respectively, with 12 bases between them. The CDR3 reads CASSERAQGQETQYF. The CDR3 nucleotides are TGTGCCAGCAGTGAAAGGGCCCAGGGTCAAGAGACCCAGTACTTC.

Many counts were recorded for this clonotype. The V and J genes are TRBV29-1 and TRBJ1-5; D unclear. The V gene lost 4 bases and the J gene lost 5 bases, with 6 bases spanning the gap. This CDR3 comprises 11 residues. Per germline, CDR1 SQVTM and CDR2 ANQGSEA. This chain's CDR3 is CSVGDYQPQHF. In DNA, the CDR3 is TGCAGCGTTGGGGATTATCAGCCCCAGCATTTT.

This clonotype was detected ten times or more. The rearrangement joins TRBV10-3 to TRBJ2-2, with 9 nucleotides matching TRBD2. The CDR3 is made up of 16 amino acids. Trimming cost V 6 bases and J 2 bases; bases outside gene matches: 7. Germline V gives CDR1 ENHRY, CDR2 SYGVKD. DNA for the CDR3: TGTGCCATCAGCGCAAATAGCGGGAGTAACACCGGGGAGCTGTTTTTT. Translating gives CAISANSGSNTGELFF.

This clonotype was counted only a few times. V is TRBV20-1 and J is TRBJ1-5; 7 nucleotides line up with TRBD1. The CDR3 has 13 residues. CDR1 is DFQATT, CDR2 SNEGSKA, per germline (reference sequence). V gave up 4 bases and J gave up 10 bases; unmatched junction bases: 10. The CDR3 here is CSAKRKWTGPQHF. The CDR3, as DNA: TGCAGTGCTAAAAGAAAGTGGACAGGTCCCCAGCATTTT.

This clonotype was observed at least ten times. CDR3 DNA sequence: TGTGCCAGCAGCCCTAGGGGACAGGGGGTCTATGGCTACACCTTC. Protein: CASSPRGQGVYGYTF. V usage is TRBV11-2 and J usage is TRBJ1-2; 11 bases match TRBD1. In germline, CDR1 is SGHAT, CDR2 FQNNGV. The J segment lost 4 bases and the V segment lost 5 bases, leaving 6 bases of the junction unmatched. CDR3 length: 15 amino acids.

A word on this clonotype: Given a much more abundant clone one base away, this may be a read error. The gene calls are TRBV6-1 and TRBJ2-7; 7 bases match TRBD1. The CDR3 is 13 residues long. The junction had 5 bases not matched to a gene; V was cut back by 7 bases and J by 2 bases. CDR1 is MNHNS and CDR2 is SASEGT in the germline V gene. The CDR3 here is CASNTGQPYEQYF. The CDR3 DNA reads TGTGCCAGCAATACGGGACAGCCCTACGAGCAGTACTTC.

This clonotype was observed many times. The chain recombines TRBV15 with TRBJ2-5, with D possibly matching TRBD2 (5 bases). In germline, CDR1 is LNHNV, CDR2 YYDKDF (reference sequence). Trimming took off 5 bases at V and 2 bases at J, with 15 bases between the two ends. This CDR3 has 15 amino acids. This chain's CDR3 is CATSHSVTGQETQYF. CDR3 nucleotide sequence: TGTGCCACCAGCCACAGCGTGACGGGGCAAGAGACCCAGTACTTC.

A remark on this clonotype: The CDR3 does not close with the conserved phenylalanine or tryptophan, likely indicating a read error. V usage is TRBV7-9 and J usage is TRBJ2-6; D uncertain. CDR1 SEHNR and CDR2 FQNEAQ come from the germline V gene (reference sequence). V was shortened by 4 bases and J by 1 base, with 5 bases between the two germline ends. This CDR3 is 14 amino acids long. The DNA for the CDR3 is TGTGCCAGCAGCTCAATATCTGGGGCCAACGTCCTGACTCTC. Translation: CASSSISGANVLTL.